Here is one T cell receptor (beta chain) with its context. In its sample, this clonotype was seen many times. What antigen it recognizes has not been identified. The sample holds no much larger clone one base away, and base qualities are not on file. Amplification of TCR beta CDR3 regions was carried out from RNA transcripts. The TCR CDR3 was subjected to a first round of RT-PCR using the HTBI primer set and the Qiagen OneStep RT-PCR kit. Libraries were constructed in a second round of multiplex PCR, after which size selection and purification were carried out. Paired-end sequencing of the libraries was performed with 100 bp reads on an Illumina HiSeq2000. The original methods were these. SOAPnuke was used to process the raw data, throwing out any read that contained adapters or uncalled bases, had a mean Phred below 15, or lacked an exact constant-primer or identifier match. COPE v1.2.5 was used to merge the high-quality paired reads, and each unique nucleotide sequence was defined as a clonotype. MiTCR v1.1 was used to align clonotypes to the IMGT TRBV, TRBD and TRBJ reference segments. Only V-J combinations with frequency above 0.0001, covering 99% to 99.2% of repertoires, were analysed. The TCS score was defined as the ratio of F50 (clonal expansion) to E x V (chaos), calculated using BLOSUM62-based TCRdist between CDR3 peptides within each V-J. Welch's t-statistics and random forest reduced 514 V-J features to 13, which were used in a naive Bayes classifier (R e1071). The public reads were reprocessed in TCRdb via fastp at Q25 and MiXCR, keeping in-frame beta chains. A single entry per CDR3 protein holds the most common genes and DNA from its merged rows. The V and J calls were determined by TCRdb, not by the authors. The sample table contains some 380,000 distinct CDR3 sequences; only one count was recorded for roughly 13% of them. About 20% of the sample lies in the top ten.

The data are from a study of T cells in Graves' hyperthyroidism and ophthalmopathy (dated by TCRdb to the late 2010s). In the study overall: Peripheral blood samples were taken at initial diagnosis, before any treatment was given. Whether ophthalmopathy could be predicted prospectively was tested in an independent validation cohort made up of 18 hyperthyroidism patients plus 17 patients who later progressed to ophthalmopathy. The 75 to 100 discovery patients were randomly divided into training and test sets at a 7:3 ratio. Thyroid tissue and blood T-cell repertoires from about 6 Graves' hyperthyroidism patients were also compared in the study. According to the paper, TCR Vbeta CDR3 sequencing was carried out on approximately 140 peripheral blood samples, which came from under 50 ophthalmopathy, approximately 78 hyperthyroidism and some 17 progressor patients. To identify TCR V-J signatures that set the groups apart, the researchers used a discovery cohort of 100 patients, made up of under 45 with Graves' ophthalmopathy and some 56 with stable Graves' hyperthyroidism. Following sampling, methimazole starting at 30 mg daily was given to hyperthyroidism patients, and high-dose intravenous methylprednisolone was given to ophthalmopathy patients.

Hyperthyroidism patients were aged 18 to 65 years and newly diagnosed, with disease duration of less than 2 months. Any patient with an uncontrolled infection, another autoimmune disease, pregnancy or lactation was excluded. Diagnoses relied on clinical symptoms, serum thyroxine and TRAb, thyroid ultrasound and orbital computed tomography. Blood from progressor patients was drawn when they were first diagnosed with hyperthyroidism, before any ophthalmopathy symptoms appeared. PBMCs were isolated from 7.5 to 10 ml of fresh peripheral blood by Ficoll-Paque density gradient centrifugation. Progressor patients were first diagnosed with Graves' hyperthyroidism and then developed ophthalmopathy during follow-up. Total RNA was extracted using Trizol reagent, and RNA quality was assessed on an Agilent 2100 Bioanalyzer. What the research found in general, with its limitations: In validation, progression to ophthalmopathy was predicted by the model with 70.59% sensitivity and just over 72% specificity, a median of approximately 7.1 months before onset. Ophthalmopathy was separated from stable hyperthyroidism by a 13 V-J signature model, with approximately 89% sensitivity and about 81% specificity obtained in cross-validation and 80%/75% obtained in testing. Sample size was not statistically predetermined, and investigators were not blinded to group allocation. Blood samples also contained most of the expanded thyroid clonotypes (frequency above 0.001), which suggests that blood repertoires may reflect thyroid immune responses.

CDR1 SGHTA and CDR2 FQGNSA were looked up in the germline V gene. V is clipped by 0 bases and J by 7 bases, and the sequence between their germline boundaries is 10 bases long. Including cysteine and phenylalanine, the CDR3 has 14 amino acids. Just CDR3 DNA is preserved here, 42 bases in frame from base 1. The TCR was taken from a man in his thirties or forties with Graves' hyperthyroidism that later progressed to Graves' ophthalmopathy. The chain is made from TRBV7-2 and TRBJ2-1; 6 matching bases give a weak D call of TRBD2. Material: blood. This receptor has the CDR3 CASSLALASNEQFF. The DNA sequence is as follows: TGTGCCAGCAGCTTAGCGCTAGCGAGTAATGAGCAGTTCTTC. This CDR3, with the reference TRBV7-2 and TRBJ2-1 proteins standing in past its ends, gives the full variable domain GAGVSQSPSNKVTEKGKDVELRCDPISGHTALYWYRQSLGQGLEFLIYFQGNSAPDKSGLPSDRFSAERTGGSVSTLTIQRTQQEDSAVYLCASSLALASNEQFFGPGTRLTVL.